The clone carrying this T cell receptor beta chain was observed a few times. There are 12 residues in the CDR3. Germline CDR1 is GTSNPN and CDR2 is SVGIG (reference sequence). The J segment lost 6 bases and the V segment lost 7 bases, leaving 3 bases of the junction unmatched. The data were taken from a study of blood T cell repertoires in COVID-19. Some clones are missing from TCRdb's copy, which holds only in-frame ones; the method was immunoSEQ multiplex PCR. The sample includes 71,000 or so clones, 87% of them seen just once. The TCR was taken from a man aged 45-60 years with active COVID-19. Sequenced sample: peripheral blood. The chain has TRBV30 and TRBJ1-6; 7 nucleotides line up with TRBD1. The CDR3: CALTGLNSPLHF. The CDR3 DNA sequence: TGTGCCTTGACAGGGCTTAATTCACCCCTCCACTTT.